Listed below are T cell receptor beta chains from one sample, sequenced in a study of CD8 T cells in Susac syndrome. TCRdb re-called the immunoSEQ multiplex PCR reads through MiXCR, storing one row per CDR3 protein. This sample has some 110,000 distinct CDR3 sequences; 93% occur once, and the top ten carry 0.085% to 0.095%. Specimen: CD4+ T cells from PBMCs. Receptor source: a human donor with multiple sclerosis. The CDR3 runs from the conserved cysteine through the conserved F or W. The D gene is left open where the match is weak. The size entry is marked missing in some rows and otherwise reads once, few, many or a size class.

>TRBV19|TRBJ2-3|.|.
CASRNFLGSTDTQYF
TGTGCCAGTAGAAACTTTCTAGGCTCGACAGATACGCAGTATTTT
>TRBV2|TRBJ2-5|.|TRBD2
CASTRLAGGPGETQYF
TGTGCCAGCACTCGTCTAGCGGGGGGGCCAGGAGAGACCCAGTACTTC
>TRBV2|TRBJ2-7|.|TRBD1
CASKTQSGTGRYEQYF
TGTGCCAGCAAAACCCAATCCGGGACAGGGAGGTACGAGCAGTACTTC
>TRBV19|TRBJ1-3|.|.
CASSIAAVNTIYF
TGTGCCAGTAGTATCGCGGCCGTCAACACCATATATTTT
>TRBV7-2|TRBJ2-2|.|TRBD2
CVSAGGSNTGELFF
TGTGTCTCAGCGGGGGGCTCGAACACCGGGGAGCTGTTTTTT
>TRBV27|TRBJ1-2|.|.
CASNREGGTGGYTF
TGTGCCAGTAATCGAGAGGGGGGAACAGGCGGCTACACCTTC
>TRBV5-1|TRBJ2-3|.|.
CASSPGMVADTQYF
TGCGCCAGCAGCCCGGGGATGGTGGCCGATACGCAGTATTTT
>TRBV19|TRBJ1-2|.|.
CASSPGLVAGGYTF
TGTGCCAGTAGCCCAGGCCTGGTGGCGGGTGGCTACACCTTC
>TRBV7-9|TRBJ1-1|.|TRBD1
CASSLQGAQNTEAFF
TGTGCCAGCAGCTTGCAGGGGGCCCAGAACACTGAAGCTTTCTTT
>TRBV11-3|TRBJ2-3|.|.
CASSLDFGTRDTQYF
TGTGCCAGCAGCTTAGATTTTGGTACCCGGGATACGCAGTATTTT
>TRBV29-1|TRBJ1-2|.|.
CSVETANYGYTF
TGCAGCGTTGAGACAGCTAACTATGGCTACACCTTC
>TRBV5-4|TRBJ2-3|.|.
CASSPPRTVTDTQYF
TGTGCCAGCAGCCCGCCCCGAACCGTAACAGATACGCAGTATTTT
>TRBV7-3|TRBJ2-1|.|TRBD2
CASSTSGGIYNEQFF
TGTGCCAGCAGCACAAGCGGGGGGATTTACAATGAGCAGTTCTTC
>TRBV28|TRBJ2-7|.|TRBD2
CASSPHSGLAGGSEQYF
TGTGCCAGCAGTCCCCACTCCGGACTAGCGGGGGGGAGCGAGCAGTACTTC
>TRBV18|TRBJ2-7|.|.
CASSSVQGTHYEQYF
TGTGCCAGCTCATCGGTACAAGGGACTCACTACGAGCAGTACTTC
>TRBV6-6|TRBJ2-7|.|.
CASSDRFRLYEQYF
TGTGCCAGCAGTGACCGGTTCCGCCTCTACGAGCAGTACTTC
>TRBV6-1|TRBJ2-3|.|.
CASSVGRGTQSTDTQYF
TGTGCCAGCAGTGTAGGTCGGGGGACGCAAAGCACAGATACGCAGTATTTT
>TRBV24-1|TRBJ2-7|.|.
CATSQRVPPYEQYF
TGTGCCACCAGTCAACGGGTCCCACCCTACGAGCAGTACTTC
>TRBV5-6|TRBJ1-4|.|TRBD1
CASSMTGTGEKLFF
TGTGCCAGCAGCATGACCGGGACAGGGGAAAAACTGTTTTTT
>TRBV20-1|TRBJ1-1|.|.
CSARRPAGNTEAFF
TGCAGTGCTAGACGCCCGGCGGGGAACACTGAAGCTTTCTTT
>TRBV29-1|TRBJ1-1|.|.
CSGGGSTEAFF
TGCAGTGGGGGGGGGAGCACTGAAGCTTTCTTT
>TRBV9|TRBJ2-3|few|.
CASSVAGISTDTQYF
TGTGCCAGCAGCGTAGCGGGGATTAGCACAGATACGCAGTATTTT
>TRBV5-1|TRBJ2-7|.|TRBD1
CASSFPDRTYEQYF
TGCGCCAGCAGCTTCCCGGACAGGACCTACGAGCAGTACTTC
>TRBV4-2|TRBJ2-3|.|.
CASSQDTGAGTDTQYF
TGTGCCAGCAGCCAAGATACCGGGGCGGGCACAGATACGCAGTATTTT
>TRBV6-2/TRBV6-3|TRBJ2-7|few|.
CASRTYEQYF
TGTGCCAGTAGGACCTACGAGCAGTACTTC
>TRBV2|TRBJ1-5|.|.
CASSDRGGSQPQHF
TGTGCCAGCAGTGATAGGGGAGGGAGTCAGCCCCAGCATTTT
>TRBV2|TRBJ1-5|.|.
CASSETGGGQPQHF
TGTGCCAGCAGTGAAACCGGGGGCGGTCAGCCCCAGCATTTT
>TRBV3-1|TRBJ2-2|.|TRBD1
CASSPSLGQATNTGELFF
TGTGCCAGCAGCCCTTCCCTTGGACAGGCCACGAACACCGGGGAGCTGTTTTTT
>TRBV12-3/TRBV12-4|TRBJ2-2|.|TRBD1
CASSYGTGANTGELFF
TGTGCCAGCAGTTACGGGACAGGGGCGAACACCGGGGAGCTGTTTTTT
>TRBV9|TRBJ1-4|.|TRBD1
CASSGTGGEKLFF
TGTGCCAGCAGCGGAACAGGGGGCGAAAAACTGTTTTTT
>TRBV5-6|TRBJ2-7|few|TRBD1
CASSWDRDYEQYF
TGTGCCAGCAGCTGGGACAGGGACTACGAGCAGTACTTC
>TRBV28|TRBJ1-2|.|.
CASSNRQTYGYTF
TGTGCCAGCAGTAATCGGCAGACCTATGGCTACACCTTC
>TRBV4-2|TRBJ1-5|.|.
CASSAGAVNQPQHF
TGTGCCAGCAGCGCCGGGGCCGTTAACCAGCCCCAGCATTTT
>TRBV20-1|TRBJ2-5|.|TRBD1
CSADPGQQETQYF
TGCAGTGCTGACCCGGGACAGCAAGAGACCCAGTACTTC
>TRBV19|TRBJ2-3|.|.
CASSMVGGPEGDTQYF
TGTGCCAGCTCCATGGTGGGCGGACCCGAAGGGGATACGCAGTATTTT
>TRBV25-1|TRBJ2-3|.|.
CASSVAGSDTQYF
TGTGCCAGCAGTGTGGCGGGGTCGGATACGCAGTATTTT
>TRBV9|TRBJ2-4|.|.
CASSVARHTNIQYF
TGTGCCAGCAGCGTAGCACGTCATACAAACATTCAGTACTTC
>TRBV7-9|TRBJ2-1|.|TRBD1
CASIPRDRGHEQFF
TGTGCCAGCATCCCGCGAGACAGGGGACATGAGCAGTTCTTC
>TRBV30|TRBJ1-6|once|.
CAWDRTDNSPLHF
TGTGCCTGGGACAGGACGGATAATTCACCCCTCCACTTT
>TRBV11-3|TRBJ1-3|.|.
CASSLGPENTIYF
TGTGCCAGCAGCCTCGGCCCAGAAAACACCATATATTTT
>TRBV6-2/TRBV6-3|TRBJ1-1|.|.
CASRPDSRRTEAFF
TGTGCCAGCAGACCGGACAGTCGAAGGACTGAAGCTTTCTTT
>TRBV12-3/TRBV12-4|TRBJ1-6|.|.
CASSLGQGSPLHF
TGTGCCAGCAGTTTAGGGCAAGGTTCACCCCTCCACTTT
>TRBV30|TRBJ1-1|.|.
CACLWGLTEAFF
TGTGCCTGCCTGTGGGGGCTCACTGAAGCTTTCTTT
>TRBV6-1|TRBJ2-3|.|TRBD2
CASSVTLGGGVSTDTQYF
TGTGCCAGCAGTGTGACCCTCGGCGGGGGGGTTAGCACAGATACGCAGTATTTT
>TRBV7-2|TRBJ2-5|.|TRBD2
CASSLSVAGGVETQYF
TGTGCCAGCAGCTTAAGTGTAGCGGGGGGTGTCGAGACCCAGTACTTC